This T cell receptor (beta chain) was identified in a study of T cell clones after liver transplantation. Study-level information: Without induction therapy, subjects received standard immunosuppression until 12-24 months post-transplant. Findings of the study overall: Circulating graft-donor-reactive CD4 TCRbeta sequences fell significantly post-transplant in most of the 8 subjects. In two subjects, few donor cells limited the measurable donor-reactive repertoire.

Method: immunoSEQ multiplex PCR; TCRdb's copy keeps in-frame clones and lacks some. Of 70,000 to 85,000 clones in the sample, 80% were seen once. Concerning this clone itself: Its antigen is not known.

This CDR3 has 12 residues. The V gene lost 2 bases and the J gene lost 8 bases, with 9 bases spanning the gap. Germline-derived CDR1 and CDR2 are MDHEN and SYDVKM. The chain uses TRBV28 and TRBJ2-5; D is uncertain. This TCR came from a human donor who received a liver transplant. Specimen: CD4+ T cells from blood, collected before liver transplant. CDR3 sequence: CASSLNYFTQYF. The DNA for the CDR3 is TGTGCCAGCAGTTTAAACTACTTCACCCAGTACTTC. The full variable domain, in which reference TRBV28 and TRBJ2-5 provide the parts outside the CDR3, is DVKVTQSSRYLVKRTGEKVFLECVQDMDHENMFWYRQDPGLGLRLIYFSYDVKMKEKGDIPEGYSVSREKKERFSLILESASTNQTSMYLCASSLNYFTQYFGPGTRLLVL.